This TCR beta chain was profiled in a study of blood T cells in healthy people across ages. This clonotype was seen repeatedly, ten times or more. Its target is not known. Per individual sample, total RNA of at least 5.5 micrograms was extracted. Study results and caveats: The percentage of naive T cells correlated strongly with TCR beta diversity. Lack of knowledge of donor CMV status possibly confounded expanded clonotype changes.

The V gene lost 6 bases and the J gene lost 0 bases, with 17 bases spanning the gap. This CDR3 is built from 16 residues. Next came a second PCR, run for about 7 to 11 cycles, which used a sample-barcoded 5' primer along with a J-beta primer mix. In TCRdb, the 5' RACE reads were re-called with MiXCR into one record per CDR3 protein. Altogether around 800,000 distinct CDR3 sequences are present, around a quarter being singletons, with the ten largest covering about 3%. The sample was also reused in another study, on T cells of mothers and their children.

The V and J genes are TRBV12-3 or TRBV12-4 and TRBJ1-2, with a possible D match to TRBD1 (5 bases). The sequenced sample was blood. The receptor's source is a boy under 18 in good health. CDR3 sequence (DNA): TGTGCCAGCAGACCCCGTTGGGGCACTACTAACTATGGCTACACCTTC. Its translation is CASRPRWGTTNYGYTF.